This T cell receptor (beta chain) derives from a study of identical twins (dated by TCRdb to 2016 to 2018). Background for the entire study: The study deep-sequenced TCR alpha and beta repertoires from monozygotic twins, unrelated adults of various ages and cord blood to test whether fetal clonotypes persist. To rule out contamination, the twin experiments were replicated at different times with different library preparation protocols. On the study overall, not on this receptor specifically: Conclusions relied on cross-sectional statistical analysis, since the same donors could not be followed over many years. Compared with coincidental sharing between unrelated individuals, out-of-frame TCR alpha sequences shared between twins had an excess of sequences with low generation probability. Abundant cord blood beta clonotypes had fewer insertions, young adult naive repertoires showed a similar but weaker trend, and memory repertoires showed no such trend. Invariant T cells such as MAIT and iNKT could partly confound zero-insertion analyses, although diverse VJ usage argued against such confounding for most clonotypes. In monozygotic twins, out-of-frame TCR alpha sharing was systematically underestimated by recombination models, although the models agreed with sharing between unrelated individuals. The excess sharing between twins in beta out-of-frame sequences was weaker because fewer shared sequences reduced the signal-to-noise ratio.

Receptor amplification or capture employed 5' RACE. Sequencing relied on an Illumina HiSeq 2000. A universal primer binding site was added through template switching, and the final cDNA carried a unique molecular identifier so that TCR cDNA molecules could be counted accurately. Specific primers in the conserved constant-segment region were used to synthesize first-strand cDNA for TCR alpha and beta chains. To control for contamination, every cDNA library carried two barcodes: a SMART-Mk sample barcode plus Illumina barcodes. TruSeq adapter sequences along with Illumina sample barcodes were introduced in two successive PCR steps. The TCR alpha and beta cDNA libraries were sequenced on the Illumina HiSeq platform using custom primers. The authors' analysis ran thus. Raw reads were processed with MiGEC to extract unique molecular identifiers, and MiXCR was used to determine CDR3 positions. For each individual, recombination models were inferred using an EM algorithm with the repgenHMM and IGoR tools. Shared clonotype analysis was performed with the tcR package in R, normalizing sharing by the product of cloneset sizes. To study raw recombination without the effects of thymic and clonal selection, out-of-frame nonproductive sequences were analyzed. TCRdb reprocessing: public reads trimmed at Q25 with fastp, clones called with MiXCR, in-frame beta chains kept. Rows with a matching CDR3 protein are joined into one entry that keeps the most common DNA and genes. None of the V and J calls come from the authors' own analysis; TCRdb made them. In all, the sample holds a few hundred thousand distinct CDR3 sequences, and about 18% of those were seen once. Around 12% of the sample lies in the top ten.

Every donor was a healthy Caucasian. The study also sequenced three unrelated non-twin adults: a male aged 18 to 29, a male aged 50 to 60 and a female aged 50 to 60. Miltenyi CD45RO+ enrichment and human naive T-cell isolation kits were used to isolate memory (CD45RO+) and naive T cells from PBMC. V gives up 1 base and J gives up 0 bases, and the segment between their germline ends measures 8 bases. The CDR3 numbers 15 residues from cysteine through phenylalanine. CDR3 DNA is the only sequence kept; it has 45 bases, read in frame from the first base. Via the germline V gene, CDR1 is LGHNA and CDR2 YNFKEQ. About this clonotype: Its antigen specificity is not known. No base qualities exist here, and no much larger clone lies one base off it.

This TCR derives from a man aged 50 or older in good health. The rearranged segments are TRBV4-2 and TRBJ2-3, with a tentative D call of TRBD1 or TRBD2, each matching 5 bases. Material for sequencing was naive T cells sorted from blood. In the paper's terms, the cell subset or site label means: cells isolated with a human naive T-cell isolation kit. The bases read TGTGCCAGCAGCCAAGGGGGACCTAGCACAGATACGCAGTATTTT. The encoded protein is CASSQGGPSTDTQYF.